Sequencing of this T cell receptor (beta chain) was carried out in a study of blood T cell repertoires in COVID-19 (dated by TCRdb to the early 2020s). For the study in its entirety: The collaborator samples originated in the United States, Italy and Spain and spanned the acute and convalescent phases of COVID-19. The prospective study material was composed of cDNA or gDNA derived from T cells, B-cell-depleted T cells, or PBMCs. Deeply sampled blood TCRbeta repertoires from subjects exposed to, actively infected with, or recovered from COVID-19 were included in the dataset. Where available, HLA class I and class II types were taken from metadata supplied by the sample provider and were not determined by assay-based typing. Nearly every sample came with metadata listing a de-identified subject ID, COVID-19 status, age in years and sex. The repertoires were made available in a free public database intended to serve as a resource for research on the immune response to SARS-CoV-2. The samples were drawn from the first 160 participants of the ongoing ImmuneRACE study and from about 1,200 subjects provided by 6 global collaborators.

TCRbeta CDR3 regions were amplified from genomic DNA by means of the immunoSEQ Assay, a bias-controlled multiplex PCR. As for how the authors treated the data: The number of nucleated cells in each sample was estimated by amplification of reference gene primers within the assay. To quantify the absolute abundance of each unique TCRbeta CDR3 rearrangement, sequence reads were collapsed and filtered. For each sample, productive Simpson clonality was calculated by taking the square root of Simpson's diversity index across productive rearrangements. TCRdb provides this immuneACCESS table in a form limited to in-frame rearrangements. Some clones are lacking; in checked studies, under half of them reflect an unresolved V gene, and why the rest are absent is not known. D and trimming were read from the DNA, whereas the V and J calls and clone size are those reported in that table. Counted in this sample were fewer than 350,000 clones; about 90% of them appeared once. Clones ranked in the top ten supply roughly 12% of the sample.

At one collaborating source in Seattle, patients were enrolled during active infection and were followed longitudinally through the course of disease. Whole blood was collected in K2EDTA tubes by collaborating institutions according to the institutions' own protocols. Collaborator samples were shipped for TCRbeta analysis as frozen whole blood, isolated PBMCs, or DNA extracted from either sample type. Reading from cysteine to phenylalanine, the CDR3 counts 13 amino acids. Only the CDR3 DNA is retained, 39 bases long and in frame from the first base. Sequences LGHNA (CDR1) and YNFKEQ (CDR2) are obtained from the germline V gene. V is pared back by 4 bases and J by 0 bases, with 6 bases lying between the germline termini. Overall results and qualifications from the work: The quantity of clinical and demographic metadata differed by source and by participant and was supplied without curation.

Worth noting for this clone: Its antigen is currently not known. One base away there is no much larger clone; base qualities are not given.

This sequence was found in a young woman with COVID-19, enrolled during active disease. The chain couples TRBV4-2 to TRBJ1-1, with no confidently assigned D gene. Sequenced input: peripheral blood. The DNA is as follows: TGTGCCAGCAGCCCGTTAATGAACACTGAAGCTTTCTTT. It translates to CASSPLMNTEAFF.